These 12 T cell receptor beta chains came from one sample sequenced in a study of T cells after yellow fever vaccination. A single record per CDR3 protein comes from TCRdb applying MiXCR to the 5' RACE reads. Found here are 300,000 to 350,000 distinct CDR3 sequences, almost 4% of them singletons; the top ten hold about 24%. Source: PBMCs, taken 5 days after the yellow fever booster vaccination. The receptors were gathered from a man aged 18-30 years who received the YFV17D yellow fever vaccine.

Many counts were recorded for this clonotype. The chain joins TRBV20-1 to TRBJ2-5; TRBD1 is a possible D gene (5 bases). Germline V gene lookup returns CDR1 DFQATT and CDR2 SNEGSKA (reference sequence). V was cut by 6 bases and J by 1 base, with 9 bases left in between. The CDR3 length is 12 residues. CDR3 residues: CSASRAQETQYF. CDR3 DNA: TGCAGTGCATCCAGGGCCCAAGAGACCCAGTACTTC.

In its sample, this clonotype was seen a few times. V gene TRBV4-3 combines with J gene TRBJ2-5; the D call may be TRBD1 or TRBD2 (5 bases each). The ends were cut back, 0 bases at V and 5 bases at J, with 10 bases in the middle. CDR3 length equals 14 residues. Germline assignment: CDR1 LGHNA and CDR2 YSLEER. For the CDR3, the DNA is TGCGCCAGCAGCCAAGATTCGAGGGGTGAGACCCAGTACTTC. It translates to CASSQDSRGETQYF.

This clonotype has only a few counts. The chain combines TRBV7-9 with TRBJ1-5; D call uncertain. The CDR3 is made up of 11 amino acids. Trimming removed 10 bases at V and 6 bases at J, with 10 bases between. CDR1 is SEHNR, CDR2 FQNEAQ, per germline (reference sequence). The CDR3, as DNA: TGTGCCAACCCGGGCCCTCAGCCCCAGCATTTT. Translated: CANPGPQPQHF.

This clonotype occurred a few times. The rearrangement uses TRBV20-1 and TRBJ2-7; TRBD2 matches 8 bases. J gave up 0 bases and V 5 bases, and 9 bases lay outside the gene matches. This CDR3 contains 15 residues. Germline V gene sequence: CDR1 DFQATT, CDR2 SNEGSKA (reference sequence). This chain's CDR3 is CSAERPAGASYEQYF. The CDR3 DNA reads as TGCAGTGCTGAGAGGCCAGCGGGGGCCTCCTACGAGCAGTACTTC.

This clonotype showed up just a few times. CDR3 nucleotide sequence: TGTGCCAGCAGTTCCCGGACAGGGACCTCCTACGAGCAGTACTTC. Translated: CASSSRTGTSYEQYF. V usage is TRBV12-3 or TRBV12-4 and J usage is TRBJ2-7; TRBD1 aligns across 8 bases. This CDR3 spans 15 amino acids. Trimming took 4 bases from V and 0 from J; bases not matched to a gene: 5.

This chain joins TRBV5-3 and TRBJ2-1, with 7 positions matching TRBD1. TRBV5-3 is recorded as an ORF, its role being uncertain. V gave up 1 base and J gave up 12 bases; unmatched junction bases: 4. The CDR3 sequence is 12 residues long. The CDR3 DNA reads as TGTGCCAGAAGCTTGAATAGGACAGGGCAGTTCTTC. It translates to CARSLNRTGQFF.

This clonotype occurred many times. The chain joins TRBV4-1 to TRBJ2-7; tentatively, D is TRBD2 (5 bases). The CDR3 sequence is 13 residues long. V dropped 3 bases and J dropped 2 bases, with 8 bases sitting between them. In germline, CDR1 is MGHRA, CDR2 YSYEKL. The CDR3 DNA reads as TGCGCCAGCAGCCACCGGGATACCTACGAGCAGTACTTC. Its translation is CASSHRDTYEQYF.

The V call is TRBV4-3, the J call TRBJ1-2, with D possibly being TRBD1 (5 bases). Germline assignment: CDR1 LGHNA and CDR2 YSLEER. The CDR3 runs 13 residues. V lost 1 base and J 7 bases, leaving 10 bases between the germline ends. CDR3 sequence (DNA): TGCGCCAGCAGCCAAGGGGGGTCGTTTGGCTACACCTTC. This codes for CASSQGGSFGYTF.

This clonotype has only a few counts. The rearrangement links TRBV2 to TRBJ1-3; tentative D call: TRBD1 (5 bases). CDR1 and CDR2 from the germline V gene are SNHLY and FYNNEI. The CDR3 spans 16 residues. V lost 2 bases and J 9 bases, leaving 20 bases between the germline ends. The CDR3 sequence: CASSEMGGLTPSTIYF. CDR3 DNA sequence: TGTGCCAGCAGTGAAATGGGGGGATTGACGCCGAGCACCATATATTTT.

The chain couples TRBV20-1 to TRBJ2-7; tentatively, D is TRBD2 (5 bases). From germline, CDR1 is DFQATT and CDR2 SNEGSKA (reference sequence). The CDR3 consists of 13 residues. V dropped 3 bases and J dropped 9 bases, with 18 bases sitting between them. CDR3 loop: CSARVPGGSGQYF. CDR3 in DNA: TGCAGTGCTAGGGTCCCAGGAGGATCAGGGCAGTACTTC.

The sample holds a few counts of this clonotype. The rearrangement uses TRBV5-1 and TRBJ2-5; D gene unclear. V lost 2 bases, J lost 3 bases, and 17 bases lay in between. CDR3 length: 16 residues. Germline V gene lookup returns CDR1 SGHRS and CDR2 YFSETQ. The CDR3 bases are TGCGCCAGCAGCTTTTTGCCAGAAGGGTTCGAAGAGACCCAGTACTTC. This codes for CASSFLPEGFEETQYF.

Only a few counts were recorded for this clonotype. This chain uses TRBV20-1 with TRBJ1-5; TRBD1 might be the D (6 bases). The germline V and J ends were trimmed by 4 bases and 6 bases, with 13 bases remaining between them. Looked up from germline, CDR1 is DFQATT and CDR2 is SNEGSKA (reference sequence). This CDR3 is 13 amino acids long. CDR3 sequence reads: CSATRQVGQPQHF. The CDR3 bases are TGCAGTGCTACGAGACAGGTCGGTCAGCCCCAGCATTTT.